These 27 T cell receptor beta chains came from one sample sequenced in a study of cytomegalovirus exposure and HLA in healthy donors. Primers included in the PCR were 60 Vbeta and 13 Jbeta primers. Profiling relied on immunoSEQ multiplex PCR, and the TCRdb table lists in-frame clones only, not all of them. The sample holds under 200,000 clones; roughly 70% are singletons and the top ten take 1.5% to 2%. Sequenced input: PBMCs. The receptors originated from a woman in her twenties or thirties in good health and CMV-seronegative.

CDR3 residues: CASSPYNGDRGPGYTF. The CDR3 bases are TGTGCCAGCAGCCCTTACAACGGGGACAGGGGACCTGGCTACACCTTC. This chain connects TRBV27 to TRBJ1-2; 10 nucleotides line up with TRBD1. This CDR3 has 16 residues. Germline loops: CDR1 MNHEY, CDR2 SMNVEV (reference sequence). With V trimmed by 6 bases and J by 7 bases, 14 bases remained unmatched.

The chain couples TRBV5-4 to TRBJ2-7, with D tentatively TRBD2 (5 bases). Germline CDR1 and CDR2: SGHNT and YYREEE (reference sequence). The CDR3 has 17 amino acids. With 4 bases removed from V and 4 bases from J, the gap between germline ends came to 24 bases. CDR3 region: CASSMEGGRLVRYEQYF. The CDR3 DNA follows: TGTGCCAGCAGCATGGAAGGCGGGCGACTGGTCCGGTACGAGCAGTACTTC. The full variable domain, in which reference TRBV5-4 and TRBJ2-7 provide the parts outside the CDR3, is ETGVTQSPTHLIKTRGQQVTLRCSSQSGHNTVSWYQQALGQGPQFIFQYYREEENGRGNFPPRFSGLQFPNYSSELNVNALELDDSALYLCASSMEGGRLVRYEQYFGPGTRLTVT.

The V call is TRBV2, the J call TRBJ1-1; perhaps TRBD1 as D (5 bases). V was pared by 3 bases and J by 5 bases, with 10 bases between. Germline V CDR1 and CDR2: SNHLY, FYNNEI. CDR3 length: 13 residues. As DNA, the CDR3 is TGTGCCAGCAGTGACCGGGGGAAGACTGAAGCTTTCTTT. This encodes CASSDRGKTEAFF.

The J gene is TRBJ2-5, the V gene TRBV6-6, with D perhaps TRBD1 (5 bases). The better agreement between TRBJ2-7 and the DNA end casts doubt on the J call. The CDR3 is 14 amino acids. Germline CDR1 and CDR2: MNHNY and SVGAGI (reference sequence). This CDR3 reads CASSYSGAQYEQYF. In DNA, the CDR3 is TGTGCCAGCAGTTACTCAGGGGCGCAGTACGAGCAGTACTTC.

The V gene is TRBV5-1, the J gene TRBJ1-1; TRBD1 agrees at 9 bases. The CDR3 runs 15 residues. The junction had 4 bases not matched to a gene; V was cut back by 3 bases and J by 1 base. Germline assignment: CDR1 SGHRS and CDR2 YFSETQ. The chain's CDR3 is CASSSGQGANTEAFF. For the CDR3, the DNA is TGCGCCAGCAGCTCGGGACAGGGAGCGAACACTGAAGCTTTCTTT.

The chain combines TRBV5-5 with TRBJ1-1, with TRBD1 matching over 7 bases. CDR1 is SGHKS, CDR2 YYEKEE, per germline (reference sequence). The CDR3 is made up of 15 amino acids. J was trimmed by 5 bases and V by 1 base; bases with no gene match: 8. Here the CDR3 reads CASSLTGVSQTEAFF. CDR3 DNA sequence: TGTGCCAGCAGCTTGACAGGGGTGAGCCAGACTGAAGCTTTCTTT.

The chain joins TRBV7-2 to TRBJ1-1; perhaps TRBD1 as D (5 bases). Germline CDR1 SGHTA, CDR2 FQGNSA. Trimming removed 4 bases at V and 8 bases at J, with 17 bases between. The CDR3 sequence is 14 residues long. This CDR3 is CASSYGLMGLEAFF. DNA for the CDR3: TGTGCCAGCAGCTATGGCCTAATGGGGCTCGAAGCTTTCTTT.

The chain combines TRBV5-1 with TRBJ2-3, with D maybe TRBD1 (5 bases). CDR3 size: 14 residues. CDR1 and CDR2 (germline): SGHRS, YFSETQ. Trimming removed 4 bases at V and 2 bases at J, with 11 bases between. CDR3 nucleotide sequence: TGCGCCAGCAGCAAGGCGGACATCACAGATACGCAGTATTTT. It codes for CASSKADITDTQYF.

This clone turned up a few times. The chain couples TRBV5-1 to TRBJ2-5; D might be TRBD1 (6 bases). Per the germline V gene, CDR1 is SGHRS and CDR2 is YFSETQ. The CDR3 spans 15 residues. Trimming removed 4 bases from V and 3 bases from J, with 16 bases in between. CDR3 sequence (DNA): TGCGCCAGCAGCGAGTCTTTCCAGGGGAAAGAGACCCAGTACTTC. Amino acids: CASSESFQGKETQYF.

The CDR3 protein is CASDRATGELFF. The CDR3 coding sequence is TGTGCCAGCGACAGGGCCACCGGGGAGCTGTTTTTT. The J gene is TRBJ2-2, the V gene TRBV9, with 7 bases identical to TRBD1. The CDR3 contains 12 residues. Per germline, CDR1 SGDLS and CDR2 YYNGEE. V dropped 7 bases and J dropped 4; count of bases not matched to a gene: 1.

The gene calls are TRBV6-1 and TRBJ2-1; 10 nucleotides line up with TRBD2. CDR3 length equals 14 residues. CDR1 and CDR2 (germline): MNHNS, SASEGT. V was pared by 3 bases and J by 4 bases, with 0 bases of the junction left unmatched. The CDR3 reads CASSDSGGYNEQFF. CDR3 DNA: TGTGCCAGCAGTGATAGCGGGGGGTACAATGAGCAGTTCTTC.

In nucleotides, the CDR3 is TGCGCCAGCAGCCATTCCGGACTAGCGGCGAACACCGGGGAGCTGTTTTTT. Amino acid sequence: CASSHSGLAANTGELFF. This chain joins TRBV4-3 and TRBJ2-2, with 10 positions matching TRBD2. Germline V CDR1 and CDR2: LGHNA, YSLEER. The CDR3 loop spans 17 amino acids. V shed 3 bases and J 0 bases; nucleotides not matched to a gene: 4.

This sequence joins TRBV28 and TRBJ2-1, with a possible D match to TRBD1 (6 bases). V was cut by 5 bases and J by 3 bases, with 14 bases left in between. This CDR3 is 15 amino acids long. Per germline, CDR1 MDHEN and CDR2 SYDVKM. CDR3 nucleotides: TGTGCCAGCAGTGAACAGGGAAACCGCTACAATGAGCAGTTCTTC. Translating gives CASSEQGNRYNEQFF.

This clone has only one observation. This sequence joins TRBV6-5 and TRBJ1-4; 7 bases are shared with TRBD1. The CDR3 sequence is 15 residues long. V dropped 2 bases and J dropped 5; count of bases not matched to a gene: 5. CDR1 is MNHEY, CDR2 SVGAGI, per germline. Here the CDR3 DNA reads TGTGCCAGCAGTTACGCCGGGACAGTAAATGAAAAACTGTTTTTT. Its translation is CASSYAGTVNEKLFF.

V gene TRBV27 combines with J gene TRBJ2-7, with TRBD2 matching over 8 bases. The CDR3 length is 14 residues. V trimming: 0 bases; J trimming: 5 bases; junction bases outside the gene matches: 3. Germline CDR1 MNHEY, CDR2 SMNVEV (reference sequence). The CDR3 DNA sequence: TGTGCCAGCAGTTTATCTAGCGGGATTCACGAGCAGTACTTC. Its protein product is CASSLSSGIHEQYF.

The chain uses TRBV7-8 and TRBJ2-7, with 9 bases aligning to TRBD1. V lost 0 bases to trimming and J lost 3 bases; unmatched junction nucleotides: 3. The germline gives CDR1 SGHVS, CDR2 FQNEAQ. The CDR3 extends over 15 amino acids. The CDR3 DNA sequence: TGTGCCAGCAGCTTAGCGGGACAGGGCCTCTACGAGCAGTACTTC. Residues: CASSLAGQGLYEQYF.

The V call is TRBV7-8, the J call TRBJ2-1; D perhaps matches TRBD2 (5 bases). The CDR3 is made up of 13 amino acids. The germline V and J ends were trimmed by 2 bases and 7 bases, with 9 bases remaining between them. Germline values: CDR1 SGHVS, CDR2 FQNEAQ. CDR3: CASSLSGENEQFF. CDR3 DNA: TGTGCCAGCAGCTTAAGCGGAGAGAATGAGCAGTTCTTC.

The table lists this clone with many counts. The V call is TRBV12-5, the J call TRBJ1-1, with D possibly being TRBD1 (5 bases). The CDR3 has 14 residues. The germline gives CDR1 LGHNT, CDR2 FRNRAP. Trimming removed 6 bases at V and 2 bases at J, with 13 bases between. CDR3: CASGDTPSNTEAFF. The CDR3 DNA reads TGTGCTAGTGGGGACACACCCTCAAACACTGAAGCTTTCTTT.

V and J are TRBV4-1 and TRBJ2-5; TRBD2 is a possible D gene (6 bases). V was pared by 5 bases and J by 2 bases, with 12 bases between. The CDR3 sequence is 14 residues long. Germline V gives CDR1 MGHRA, CDR2 YSYEKL. CDR3 nucleotides: TGCGCCAGCAGCGTGCCGGGACTTCAAGAGACCCAGTACTTC. Encoded protein: CASSVPGLQETQYF.

This chain uses TRBV29-1 with TRBJ2-7; 9 nucleotides line up with TRBD1. CDR3 length: 13 residues. The V and J ends lost 6 bases and 6 bases, in that order; junction bases with no gene match: 9. Germline lookup yields CDR1 SQVTM and CDR2 ANQGSEA. CDR3 in amino acids: CSVAGQGTVEQYF. The CDR3 region has the DNA TGCAGCGTCGCGGGACAGGGTACGGTCGAGCAGTACTTC.

This clone was observed once. The chain recombines TRBV13 with TRBJ2-5; D is uncertain. CDR1 and CDR2 from the germline V gene are PRHDT and FYEKMQ (reference sequence). The CDR3 runs 11 residues. Trimming pared 8 bases from V and 11 bases from J, leaving 15 bases between. As DNA, the CDR3 is TGTGCCAGCGGCGTCCCCACGGAGCAGTACTTC. Translation gives CASGVPTEQYF.

CDR3 amino acids: CAWRTGGWTEAFF. CDR3 nucleotides: TGTGCCTGGCGGACAGGGGGATGGACTGAAGCTTTCTTT. This chain uses TRBV30 with TRBJ1-1, with 10 positions matching TRBD1. The CDR3 runs to 13 residues. The trim removed 5 bases at V and 5 bases at J, leaving 5 bases unmatched. Germline V gene data show CDR1 as GTSNPN and CDR2 as SVGIG (reference sequence).

The chain joins TRBV5-4 to TRBJ1-2; D unresolved. The V gene lost 4 bases and the J gene lost 4 bases, with 11 bases spanning the gap. The CDR3 is made up of 13 amino acids. Germline CDR1 is SGHNT and CDR2 is YYREEE (reference sequence). DNA of the CDR3: TGTGCCAGCAGCACGGGAGTTCGCTATGGCTACACCTTC. Residues: CASSTGVRYGYTF.

The chain recombines TRBV7-2 with TRBJ2-7; perhaps TRBD2 as D (5 bases). The length of the CDR3 is 15 residues. CDR1 and CDR2 from the germline V gene are SGHTA and FQGNSA. Trimming removed 5 bases at V and 2 bases at J, with 16 bases between. The CDR3 sequence is CASSPRGGSPYEQYF. As DNA, the CDR3 is TGTGCCAGCAGCCCCCGAGGTGGGAGTCCCTACGAGCAGTACTTC.

The rearrangement uses TRBV5-8 and TRBJ2-3, with D unclear. The CDR3 is 13 residues long. Germline CDR1 reads SGHTS; CDR2 reads YDEGEE. V lost 0 bases, J lost 6 bases, and 8 bases lay in between. The CDR3 DNA reads TGTGCCAGCAGCTTGGTAGCTTTGGATACGCAGTATTTT. It encodes CASSLVALDTQYF.

This clone was detected a few times. The chain is built from TRBV5-1 and TRBJ2-7, with TRBD1 identical over 7 bases. V lost 2 bases, J lost 6 bases, and 5 bases stayed unmatched. This CDR3 has 13 residues. CDR1 is SGHRS, CDR2 YFSETQ, per germline. DNA for the CDR3: TGCGCCAGCAGCTTTAACAGGGGCAGCGAGCAGTACTTC. Translated, it gives CASSFNRGSEQYF.

The chain is built from TRBV7-9 and TRBJ1-4; D is ambiguous. The germline V gene has CDR1 SEHNR and CDR2 FQNEAQ (reference sequence). The CDR3 contains 11 residues. Trimming shortened V by 6 bases and J by 9 bases, and 8 bases separated the two germline ends. CDR3 sequence: CASSLEQKLFF. The CDR3 nucleotides are TGTGCCAGCAGTCTTGAGCAAAAACTGTTTTTT.